A single sample is the source of the 3 T cell receptor beta chains below, sequenced in a study of blood T cell repertoires in COVID-19. Method: immunoSEQ multiplex PCR; TCRdb's copy keeps in-frame clones and lacks some. This sample has 250,000 to 300,000 clones, with roughly 90% found just once. The specimen was PBMCs or T cells enriched from blood (not recorded which). The receptors originated from a middle-aged woman with acute COVID-19.

The chain links TRBV9 to TRBJ2-3; TRBD2 agrees at 10 bases. Germline V gene data show CDR1 as SGDLS and CDR2 as YYNGEE. With 4 bases clipped from V and 2 bases from J, the junction kept 7 bases outside the gene matches. CDR3 size: 16 residues. The CDR3 bases are TGTGCCAGCAGCCCGTCTAGCGGGGGTCACACAGATACGCAGTATTTT. Translated: CASSPSSGGHTDTQYF.

The chain is built from TRBV30 and TRBJ1-1; 8 bases map to TRBD1. V trimming: 4 bases; J trimming: 1 base; junction bases outside the gene matches: 8. Germline CDR1 is GTSNPN and CDR2 is SVGIG (reference sequence). CDR3 length equals 15 residues. CDR3 sequence: CAWTTTGVGNTEAFF. DNA for the CDR3: TGTGCCTGGACCACGACAGGGGTAGGGAACACTGAAGCTTTCTTT. Combining the CDR3 with reference TRBV30 and TRBJ1-1 gives the whole variable domain SQTIHQWPATLVQPVGSPLSLECTVEGTSNPNLYWYRQAAGRGLQLLFYSVGIGQISSEVPQNLSASRPQDRQFILSSKKLLLSDSGFYLCAWTTTGVGNTEAFFGQGTRLTVV.

The CDR3 here is CASSRGAQETQYF. CDR3 nucleotide sequence: TGTGCCAGCAGCCGCGGGGCACAAGAGACCCAGTACTTC. The V gene is TRBV5-5, the J gene TRBJ2-5, with a tentative D call TRBD2 (6 bases). Trimming took off 4 bases at V and 2 bases at J, with 9 bases between the two ends. The germline gives CDR1 SGHKS, CDR2 YYEKEE (reference sequence). This CDR3 contains 13 residues.